A selection of T cell receptor beta chains follows, all from one sample in a study of shared clonotypes between healthy human individuals. Clones were sequenced by immunoSEQ multiplex PCR, and TCRdb holds only the in-frame ones, with some missing. The table lists roughly 700,000 clones, less than 95% of them singletons, with 34% in the top ten. Sequenced input: memory CD8+ T cells from PBMCs. The origin of the receptors is a man aged 18 to 35 in good health. Some clones in this sample may be carry-over from other donors' samples. Both conserved end residues are part of each CDR3. Fields, in order: V gene, J gene, clone size, D gene, CDR3 DNA, CDR3 protein. D genes are given only for firm matches. Clone size, where shown, is once, few, many, or a class for clones that have expanded.

>TRBV28|TRBJ2-7|.|.
TGTGCCAGCAGTTTAGCCAGGGGCCACGAGCAGTACTTC
CASSLARGHEQYF
>TRBV11-2|TRBJ2-1|.|.
TGTGCCAGCAGCCACATACTAGAGTGGTCCTACAATGAGCAGTTCTTC
CASSHILEWSYNEQFF
>TRBV28|TRBJ2-5|.|TRBD1
TGTGCCAGCAGCCCGGGGACAGGGGGCTGGGAGACCCAGTACTTC
CASSPGTGGWETQYF
>TRBV21-1|TRBJ2-3|once|.
TGTGCCAGCAGTACCGGGGCTAGTTTGGCAGATACGCAGTATTTT
CASSTGASLADTQYF
>TRBV9|TRBJ1-1|.|.
TGTGCCAGCAGCCCCTGGACATACGCTGAAGCTTTCTTT
CASSPWTYAEAFF
>TRBV12-2|TRBJ2-7|.|.
TGTGCAAGTCGCCCTCTAGTGGACGGGCCTTTAACTTCCTACGAGCAGTACTTC
CASRPLVDGPLTSYEQYF
>TRBV15|TRBJ2-1|.|TRBD2
TGTGCCACCAGCCCTAGCCGGGGGGATGTCAATGAGCAGTTCTTC
CATSPSRGDVNEQFF
>TRBV10-2|TRBJ2-3|.|TRBD2
TGCGCCAGCAGCGAGATGGCGGGAGGGCAAGCAGATACGCAGTATTTT
CASSEMAGGQADTQYF
>TRBV14|TRBJ2-3|.|.
TGTGCCAGCAGCCAAGATATTGGGGTGCCAGATACGCAGTATTTT
CASSQDIGVPDTQYF
>TRBV11-2|TRBJ1-4|.|.
TGTGCCAGCAGCTTAGGGATCCGGAATGAAAAACTGTTTTTT
CASSLGIRNEKLFF
>TRBV19|TRBJ1-2|.|.
TGTGCCAGTAGTATTTCGGTTACAGCCTATGGCTACACCTTC
CASSISVTAYGYTF
>TRBV7-2|TRBJ1-1|.|.
TGTGCCAGCAGCCCCGGGGCAGGAGAAGCTTTCTTT
CASSPGAGEAFF
>TRBV19|TRBJ2-1|.|.
TGTGCCAGTAGTCTCTGGGGGGTTGGCGACTTCTACAATGAGCAGTTCTTC
CASSLWGVGDFYNEQFF
>TRBV18|TRBJ1-2|.|.
TGTGCCAGCTCACCATTAACCGGCGCAACTGGCTACACCTTC
CASSPLTGATGYTF
>TRBV29-1|TRBJ1-2|.|.
TGCAGCGTTGCAGGGCAGGCCCATGGCTACACCTTC
CSVAGQAHGYTF
>TRBV4-3|TRBJ2-1|.|.
TGCGCCAGCAGCCAAGACACACAGTGGGGGAATGAGCAGTTCTTC
CASSQDTQWGNEQFF
>TRBV28|TRBJ1-2|.|.
TGTGCCAGCAGGGGGACGGGGGGTTATGGCTACACCTTC
CASRGTGGYGYTF
>TRBV28|TRBJ2-2|.|TRBD1
TGTGCCAGCAGTCCCCGGACAGGATTTTCCGGGGAGCTGTTTTTT
CASSPRTGFSGELFF
>TRBV6-1|TRBJ2-7|.|.
TGTGCCAGCGCTACCGGAAGGGGACCCGCCTACGAGCAGTACTTC
CASATGRGPAYEQYF
>TRBV9|TRBJ2-3|.|.
TGTGCCAGCAGCGTAGAGGGAACGGCGGGCGTATCAGATACGCAGTATTTT
CASSVEGTAGVSDTQYF
>TRBV11-3|TRBJ2-7|.|.
TGTGCCAGCAGCTCTCAGGTGGGGGATAGGGACGAGCAGTACTTC
CASSSQVGDRDEQYF
>TRBV18|TRBJ2-2|.|TRBD2
TGTGCCAGCTCTCTAGCGGGTGTGAACACCGGGGAGCTGTTTTTT
CASSLAGVNTGELFF
>TRBV6-5|TRBJ2-1|.|TRBD2
TGTGCCAGCGGACTAGCGGTCAATGAGCAGTTCTTC
CASGLAVNEQFF
>TRBV7-2|TRBJ1-1|.|.
TGTGCCAGCAGCTTAACAGGTCTTGAAGCTTTCTTT
CASSLTGLEAFF
>TRBV6-5|TRBJ1-2|.|TRBD1
TGTGCCAGCAGTTACCCAGGGGACAGAAGGGGTGGCTACACCTTC
CASSYPGDRRGGYTF
>TRBV6-5|TRBJ2-7|many|.
TGTGCCAGCATTGGGCAATCCTACGAGCAGTACTTC
CASIGQSYEQYF
>TRBV27|TRBJ2-1|.|TRBD2
TGTGCCAGCAGTTCCAGAGCGGGACGATACAATGAGCAGTTCTTC
CASSSRAGRYNEQFF
>TRBV7-9|TRBJ2-2|.|TRBD1
TGTGCCAGCAGCATGGGACAGGGAGGAGTCGGGGAGCTGTTTTTT
CASSMGQGGVGELFF
>TRBV9|TRBJ2-1|.|TRBD2
TGTGCCAGCAGCGGGGGAGCGGGAGGAGACAATGAGCAGTTCTTC
CASSGGAGGDNEQFF
>TRBV28|TRBJ2-7|.|.
TGTGCCAGCAGTAATAAACTAGCTGGGCCCTACGAGCAGTACTTC
CASSNKLAGPYEQYF
>TRBV9|TRBJ2-1|.|TRBD2
TGTGCCAGCAGCGTGGACCCCATCCGACTAGCGCCCATCAATGAGCAGTTCTTC
CASSVDPIRLAPINEQFF
>TRBV21-1|TRBJ2-1|once|.
TGTGCCAGCAGCTCTTGTCCCCGGCATGAGCAGTTCTTC
CASSSCPRHEQFF
>TRBV28|TRBJ2-7|.|TRBD1
TGTGCCAGCAGTCTCCCGGGACAGGAAGGCTCCTACGAGCAGTACTTC
CASSLPGQEGSYEQYF
>TRBV7-8|TRBJ2-7|.|.
TGTGCCAGCAGCTTAGCGGGGGCGGGGCAACCCGGGCAGTACTTC
CASSLAGAGQPGQYF
>TRBV6-6|TRBJ1-2|.|.
TGTGCCAGCAGTTATACGGGGGCGGGTGGCTACACCTTC
CASSYTGAGGYTF
>TRBV27|TRBJ1-2|.|.
TGTGCCAGCAGTTTATCTATTTCGGTTTCTAACTATGGCTACACCTTC
CASSLSISVSNYGYTF
>TRBV6-1|TRBJ2-7|.|.
TGTGCCAGCGTAACAGGGACCTACGAGCAGTACTTC
CASVTGTYEQYF
>TRBV5-1|TRBJ2-3|.|TRBD1
TGCGCCAGCAGCCTGGACGGGACAGCGACTAGCACAGATACGCAGTATTTT
CASSLDGTATSTDTQYF
>TRBV4-3|TRBJ2-1|.|.
TGCGCCAGCAGCCAACGTGACTCTGAGCAGTTCTTC
CASSQRDSEQFF
>TRBV30|TRBJ1-1|.|.
TGTGCCTGGAGTGTGCAGGGGAGAGGAGCTTTCTTT
CAWSVQGRGAFF
>TRBV5-7|TRBJ2-1|.|TRBD2
TGTGCCAGCAGCGGAGGGTGGCTAGCGGGAGTGCAGTTCTTC
CASSGGWLAGVQFF
>TRBV7-6|TRBJ2-7|.|TRBD2
TGTGCCAGCAGCTTAGGGGCGGGAGAGTCCTACGAGCAGTACTTC
CASSLGAGESYEQYF
>TRBV10-3|TRBJ1-1|.|TRBD1
TGTGCCATACAAGGGACAGTGAACACTGAAGCTTTCTTT
CAIQGTVNTEAFF
>TRBV27|TRBJ2-1|.|.
TGTGCCAGCAGTGCCTTTTCCTCCTACAATGAGCAGTTCTTC
CASSAFSSYNEQFF